A single T cell receptor (beta chain) is shown here with its context. Germline lookup yields CDR1 SGHTA and CDR2 FQGNSA. CDR3 length: 14 amino acids. V shed 4 bases, J shed 4 bases, and the junction held 4 bases outside the gene matches. The sample is drawn from a study of blood T cell repertoires in COVID-19. Study context: The United States, Italy and Spain were the sources of the acute and convalescent COVID-19 samples.

The assay was immunoSEQ multiplex PCR, and TCRdb's table has in-frame clones only and misses some. The sample has nearly 95,000 clones, roughly nine tenths seen once. The TCR sequence derives from a human donor with active COVID-19. The donor label of this sample is uncertain. Sequencing was done on a sample of peripheral blood. The chain employs TRBV7-2 and TRBJ2-3; 8 nucleotides match TRBD1. DNA for the CDR3: TGTGCCAGCAGCTCCGGACAGGGCGCAGATACGCAGTATTTT. The encoded protein is CASSSGQGADTQYF.